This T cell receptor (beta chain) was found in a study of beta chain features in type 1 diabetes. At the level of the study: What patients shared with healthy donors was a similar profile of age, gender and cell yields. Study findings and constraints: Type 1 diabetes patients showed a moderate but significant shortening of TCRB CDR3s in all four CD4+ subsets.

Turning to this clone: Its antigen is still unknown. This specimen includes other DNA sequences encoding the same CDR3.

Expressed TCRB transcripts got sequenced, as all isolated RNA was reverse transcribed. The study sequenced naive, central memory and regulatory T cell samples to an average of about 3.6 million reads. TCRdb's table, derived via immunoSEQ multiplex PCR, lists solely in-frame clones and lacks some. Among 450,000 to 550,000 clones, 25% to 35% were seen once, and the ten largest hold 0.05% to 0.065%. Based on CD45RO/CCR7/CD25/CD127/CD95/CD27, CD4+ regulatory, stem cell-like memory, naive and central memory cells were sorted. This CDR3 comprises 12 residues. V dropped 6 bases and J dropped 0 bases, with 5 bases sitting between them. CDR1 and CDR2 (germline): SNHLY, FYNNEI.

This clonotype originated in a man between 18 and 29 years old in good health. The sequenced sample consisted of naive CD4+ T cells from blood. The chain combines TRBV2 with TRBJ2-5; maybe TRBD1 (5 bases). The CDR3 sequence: CASRDNQETQYF. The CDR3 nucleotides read TGTGCCAGCAGGGACAACCAAGAGACCCAGTACTTC.